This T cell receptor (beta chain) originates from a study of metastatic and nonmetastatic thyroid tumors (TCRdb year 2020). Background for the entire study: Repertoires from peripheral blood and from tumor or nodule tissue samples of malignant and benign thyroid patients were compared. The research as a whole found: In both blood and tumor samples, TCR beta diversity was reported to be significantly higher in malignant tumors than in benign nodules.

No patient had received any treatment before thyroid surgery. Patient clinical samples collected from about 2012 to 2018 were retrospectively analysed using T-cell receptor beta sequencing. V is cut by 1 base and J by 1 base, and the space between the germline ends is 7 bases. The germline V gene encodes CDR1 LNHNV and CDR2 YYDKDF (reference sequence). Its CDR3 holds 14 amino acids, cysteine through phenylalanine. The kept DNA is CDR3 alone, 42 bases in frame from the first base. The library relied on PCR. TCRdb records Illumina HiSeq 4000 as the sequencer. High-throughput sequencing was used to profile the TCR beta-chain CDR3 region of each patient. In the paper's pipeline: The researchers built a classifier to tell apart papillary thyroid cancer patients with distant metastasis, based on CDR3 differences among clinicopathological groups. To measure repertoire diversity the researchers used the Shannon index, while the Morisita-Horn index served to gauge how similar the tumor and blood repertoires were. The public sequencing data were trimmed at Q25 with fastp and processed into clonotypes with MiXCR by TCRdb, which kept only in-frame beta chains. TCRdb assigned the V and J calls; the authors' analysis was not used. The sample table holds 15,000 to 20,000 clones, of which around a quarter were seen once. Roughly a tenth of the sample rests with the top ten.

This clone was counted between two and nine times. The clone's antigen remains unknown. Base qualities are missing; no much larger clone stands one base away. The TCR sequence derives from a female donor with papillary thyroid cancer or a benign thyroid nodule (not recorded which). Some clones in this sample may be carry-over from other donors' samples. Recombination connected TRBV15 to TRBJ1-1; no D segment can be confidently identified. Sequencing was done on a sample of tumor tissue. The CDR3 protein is CATSRGPGNTEAFF. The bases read TGTGCCACCAGCAGAGGCCCTGGGAACACTGAAGCTTTCTTT.